This TCR beta chain was observed in a study of T cells in Graves' hyperthyroidism and ophthalmopathy. Study-level findings and limits: Within blood appeared most thyroid clonotypes that had expanded above 0.001.

Details on this clonotype: As yet, its antigen is unknown.

Newly diagnosed patients aged 18 to 65 had hyperthyroidism of under 2 months' duration. Fresh 10 ml peripheral blood yielded PBMCs. It was RNA transcripts that yielded the amplified TCR beta CDR3 regions. First-round RT-PCR with HTBI primers amplified the TCR CDR3 region. MiXCR, applied by TCRdb to the multiplex PCR reads, yields one record per CDR3 protein. In the table there are fewer than 450,000 distinct CDR3 sequences, 17% of which are singletons. The V gene's germline CDR1 is MNHEY and CDR2 SMNVEV (reference sequence). Trimming removed 11 bases at V and 0 bases at J, with 2 bases between. CDR3 size: 10 residues.

The receptor was derived from a woman in her 30s with Graves' hyperthyroidism that later progressed to Graves' ophthalmopathy. The J gene is TRBJ1-5, the V gene TRBV27; D gene ambiguous. The sequencing input was blood. CDR3 loop: CAGSNQPQHF. For the CDR3, the DNA is TGTGCCGGTAGCAATCAGCCCCAGCATTTT.